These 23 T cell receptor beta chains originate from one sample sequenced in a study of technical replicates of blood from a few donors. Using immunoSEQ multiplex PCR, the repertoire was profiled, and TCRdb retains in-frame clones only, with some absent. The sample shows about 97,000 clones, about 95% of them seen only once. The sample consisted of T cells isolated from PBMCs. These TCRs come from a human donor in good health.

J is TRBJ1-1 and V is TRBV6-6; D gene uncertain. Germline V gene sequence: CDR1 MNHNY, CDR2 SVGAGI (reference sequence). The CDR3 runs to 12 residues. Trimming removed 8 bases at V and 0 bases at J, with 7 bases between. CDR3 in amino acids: CASFFLNTEAFF. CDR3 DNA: TGTGCCAGCTTCTTCCTGAACACTGAAGCTTTCTTT.

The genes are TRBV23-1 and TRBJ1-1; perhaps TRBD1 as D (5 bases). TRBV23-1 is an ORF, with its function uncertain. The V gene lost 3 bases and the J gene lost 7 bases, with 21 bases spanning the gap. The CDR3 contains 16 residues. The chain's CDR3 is CASSQRGGGSNDEAFF. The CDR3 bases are TGCGCCAGCAGTCAGCGCGGGGGGGGGAGCAATGATGAAGCTTTCTTT.

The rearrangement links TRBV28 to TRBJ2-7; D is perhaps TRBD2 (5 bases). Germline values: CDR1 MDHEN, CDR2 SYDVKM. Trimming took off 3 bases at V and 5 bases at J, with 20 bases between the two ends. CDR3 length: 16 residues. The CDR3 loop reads CASSLGRGGLANEQYF. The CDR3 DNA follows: TGTGCCAGCAGTTTGGGCCGCGGCGGATTAGCGAACGAGCAGTACTTC.

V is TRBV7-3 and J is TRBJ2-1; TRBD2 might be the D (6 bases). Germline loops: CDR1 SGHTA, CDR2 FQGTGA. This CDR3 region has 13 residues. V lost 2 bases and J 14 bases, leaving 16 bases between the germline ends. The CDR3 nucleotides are TGTGCCAGCAGCTTAGGGATGCGGGAAAGGGAGTTCTTC. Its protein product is CASSLGMREREFF.

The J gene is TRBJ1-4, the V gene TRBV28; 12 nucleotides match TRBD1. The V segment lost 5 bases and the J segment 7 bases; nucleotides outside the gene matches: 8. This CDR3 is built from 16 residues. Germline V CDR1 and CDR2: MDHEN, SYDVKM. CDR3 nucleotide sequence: TGTGCCAGCAGTGGGACAGGGGGCTCATCTCGTGAAAAACTGTTTTTT. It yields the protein CASSGTGGSSREKLFF.

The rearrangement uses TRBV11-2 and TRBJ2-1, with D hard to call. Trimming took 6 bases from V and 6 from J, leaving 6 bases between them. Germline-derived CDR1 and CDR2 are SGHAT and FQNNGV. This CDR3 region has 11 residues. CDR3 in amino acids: CASRRSNEQFF. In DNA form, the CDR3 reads TGTGCCAGCAGGAGGAGCAATGAGCAGTTCTTC. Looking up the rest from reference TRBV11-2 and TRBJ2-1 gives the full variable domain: EAGVAQSPRYKIIEKRQSVAFWCNPISGHATLYWYQQILGQGPKLLIQFQNNGVVDDSQLPKDRFSAERLKGVDSTLKIQPAKLEDSAVYLCASRRSNEQFFGPGTRLTVL.

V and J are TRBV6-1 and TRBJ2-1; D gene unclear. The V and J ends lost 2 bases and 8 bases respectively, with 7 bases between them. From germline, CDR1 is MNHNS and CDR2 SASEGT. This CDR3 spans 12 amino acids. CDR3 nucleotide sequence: TGTGCCAGCAGTGAATTAGTCCATGAGCAGTTCTTC. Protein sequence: CASSELVHEQFF.

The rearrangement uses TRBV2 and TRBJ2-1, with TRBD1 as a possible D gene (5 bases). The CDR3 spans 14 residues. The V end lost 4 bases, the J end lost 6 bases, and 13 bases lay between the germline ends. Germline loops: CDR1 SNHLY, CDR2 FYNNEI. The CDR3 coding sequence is TGTGCCAGCAGTGCGCTCAGGGATGGCAATGAGCAGTTCTTC. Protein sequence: CASSALRDGNEQFF.

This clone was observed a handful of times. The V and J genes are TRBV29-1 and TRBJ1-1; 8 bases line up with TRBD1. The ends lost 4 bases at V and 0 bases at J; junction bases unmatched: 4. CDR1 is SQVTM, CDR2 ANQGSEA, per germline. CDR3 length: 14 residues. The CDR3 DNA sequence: TGCAGCGTTGCAGGGGGCGACTTGAACACTGAAGCTTTCTTT. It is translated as CSVAGGDLNTEAFF.

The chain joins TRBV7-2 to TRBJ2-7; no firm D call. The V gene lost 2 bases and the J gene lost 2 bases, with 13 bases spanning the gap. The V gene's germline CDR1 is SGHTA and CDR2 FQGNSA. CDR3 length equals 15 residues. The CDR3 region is CASSLIGPIAYEQYF. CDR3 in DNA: TGTGCCAGCAGCTTAATTGGGCCTATCGCCTACGAGCAGTACTTC.

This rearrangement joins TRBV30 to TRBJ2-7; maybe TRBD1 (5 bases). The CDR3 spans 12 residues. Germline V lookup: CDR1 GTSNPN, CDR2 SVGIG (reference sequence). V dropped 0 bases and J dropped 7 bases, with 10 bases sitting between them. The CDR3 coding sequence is TGTGCCTGGAGTGTAGGGGCTGAGGAGCAGTACTTC. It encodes CAWSVGAEEQYF.

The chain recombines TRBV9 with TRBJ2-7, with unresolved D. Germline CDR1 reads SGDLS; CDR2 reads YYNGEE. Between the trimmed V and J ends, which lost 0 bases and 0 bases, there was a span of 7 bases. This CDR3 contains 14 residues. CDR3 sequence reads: CASSVDAFSYEQYF. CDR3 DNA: TGTGCCAGCAGCGTAGATGCGTTCTCCTACGAGCAGTACTTC.

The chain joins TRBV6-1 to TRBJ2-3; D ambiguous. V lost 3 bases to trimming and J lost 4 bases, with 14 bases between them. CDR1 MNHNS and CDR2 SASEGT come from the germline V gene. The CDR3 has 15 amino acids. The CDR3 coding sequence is TGTGCCAGCAGTGATGCTACTTTCCCCCCAGATACGCAGTATTTT. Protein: CASSDATFPPDTQYF.

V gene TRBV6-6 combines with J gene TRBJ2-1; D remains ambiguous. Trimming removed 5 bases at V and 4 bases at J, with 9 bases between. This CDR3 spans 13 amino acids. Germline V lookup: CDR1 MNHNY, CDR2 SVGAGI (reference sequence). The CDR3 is CASSRSEYNEQFF. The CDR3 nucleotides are TGTGCCAGCAGTCGAAGCGAGTACAATGAGCAGTTCTTC.

CDR3 bases: TGTGCCATCAGTGCAGGGTACAATGAGCAGTTCTTC. As protein: CAISAGYNEQFF. The rearrangement joins TRBV10-3 to TRBJ2-1, with a tentative D call TRBD1 (5 bases). CDR3 size: 12 residues. CDR1 and CDR2 (germline): ENHRY, SYGVKD. V shed 4 bases and J shed 4 bases, with 5 bases lying between them.

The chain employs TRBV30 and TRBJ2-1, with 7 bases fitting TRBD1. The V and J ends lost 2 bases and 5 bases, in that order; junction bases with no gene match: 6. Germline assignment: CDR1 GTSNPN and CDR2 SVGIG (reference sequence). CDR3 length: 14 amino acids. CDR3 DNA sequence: TGTGCCTGGAGTAACCGGGACAGAGACAATGAGCAGTTCTTC. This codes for CAWSNRDRDNEQFF.

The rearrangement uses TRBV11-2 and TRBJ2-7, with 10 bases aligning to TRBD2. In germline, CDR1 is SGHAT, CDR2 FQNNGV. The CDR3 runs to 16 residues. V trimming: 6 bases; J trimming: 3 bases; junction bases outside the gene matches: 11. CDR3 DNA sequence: TGTGCCAGCAGTAGACCGGGACTAGCGAATAACTACGAGCAGTACTTC. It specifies CASSRPGLANNYEQYF.

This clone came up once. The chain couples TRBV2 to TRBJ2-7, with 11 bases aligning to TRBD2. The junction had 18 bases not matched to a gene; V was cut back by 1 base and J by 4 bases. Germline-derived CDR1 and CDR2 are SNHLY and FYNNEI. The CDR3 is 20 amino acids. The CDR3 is CASSEEIGRGRLAGPYEQYF. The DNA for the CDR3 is TGTGCCAGCAGTGAAGAAATAGGCAGGGGGAGACTAGCGGGACCTTACGAGCAGTACTTC.

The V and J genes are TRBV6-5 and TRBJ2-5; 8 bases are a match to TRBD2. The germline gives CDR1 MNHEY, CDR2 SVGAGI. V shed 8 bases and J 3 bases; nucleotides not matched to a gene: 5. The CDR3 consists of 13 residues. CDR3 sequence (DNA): TGTGCCAGCGGGACACTAGCGGAAGAGACCCAGTACTTC. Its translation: CASGTLAEETQYF.

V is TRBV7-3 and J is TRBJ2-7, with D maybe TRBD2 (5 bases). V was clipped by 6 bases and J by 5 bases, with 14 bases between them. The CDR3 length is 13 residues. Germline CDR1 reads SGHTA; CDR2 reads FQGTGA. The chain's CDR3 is CASRVSGNNEQYF. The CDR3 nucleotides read TGTGCCAGCAGGGTCTCCGGGAACAACGAGCAGTACTTC.

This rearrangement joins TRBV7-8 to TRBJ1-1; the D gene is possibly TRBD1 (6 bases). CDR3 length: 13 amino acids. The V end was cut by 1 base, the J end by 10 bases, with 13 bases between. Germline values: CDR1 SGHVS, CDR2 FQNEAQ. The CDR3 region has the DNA TGTGCCAGCAGCTTAGATTGGCGGACAGTAGCTTTCTTT. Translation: CASSLDWRTVAFF.

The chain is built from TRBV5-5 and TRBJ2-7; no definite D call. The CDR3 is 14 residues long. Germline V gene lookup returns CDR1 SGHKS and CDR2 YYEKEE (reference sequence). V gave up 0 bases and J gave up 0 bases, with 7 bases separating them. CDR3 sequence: CASSLVSSSYEQYF. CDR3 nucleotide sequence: TGTGCCAGCAGCTTGGTATCTAGCTCCTACGAGCAGTACTTC.

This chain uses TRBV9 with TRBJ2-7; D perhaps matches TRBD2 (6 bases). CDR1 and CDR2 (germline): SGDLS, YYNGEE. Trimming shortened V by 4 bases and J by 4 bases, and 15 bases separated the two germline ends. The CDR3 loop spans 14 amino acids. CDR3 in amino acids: CASSSRLGAYEQYF. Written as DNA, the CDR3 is TGTGCCAGCAGCTCGAGACTAGGAGCTTACGAGCAGTACTTC.